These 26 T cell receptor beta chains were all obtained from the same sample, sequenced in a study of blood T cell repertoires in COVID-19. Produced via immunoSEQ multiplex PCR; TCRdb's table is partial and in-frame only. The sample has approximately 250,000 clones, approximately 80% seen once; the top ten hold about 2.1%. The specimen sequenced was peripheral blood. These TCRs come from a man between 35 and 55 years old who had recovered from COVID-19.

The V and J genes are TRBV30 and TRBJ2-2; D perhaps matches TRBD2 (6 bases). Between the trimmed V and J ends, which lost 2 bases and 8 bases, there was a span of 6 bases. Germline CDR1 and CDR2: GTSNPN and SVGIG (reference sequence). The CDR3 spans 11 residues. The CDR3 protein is CAWSREGELFF. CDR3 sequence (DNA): TGTGCCTGGAGTCGGGAGGGGGAGCTGTTTTTT. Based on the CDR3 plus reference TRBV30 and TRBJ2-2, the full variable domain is SQTIHQWPATLVQPVGSPLSLECTVEGTSNPNLYWYRQAAGRGLQLLFYSVGIGQISSEVPQNLSASRPQDRQFILSSKKLLLSDSGFYLCAWSREGELFFGEGSRLTVL.

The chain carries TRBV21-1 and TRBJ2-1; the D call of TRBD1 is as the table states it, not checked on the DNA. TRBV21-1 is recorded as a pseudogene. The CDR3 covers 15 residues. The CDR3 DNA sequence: TGTGCCAGCAGCGGCAGGACAGGGGTTCACAATGAGCAGTTCTTC. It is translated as CASSGRTGVHNEQFF.

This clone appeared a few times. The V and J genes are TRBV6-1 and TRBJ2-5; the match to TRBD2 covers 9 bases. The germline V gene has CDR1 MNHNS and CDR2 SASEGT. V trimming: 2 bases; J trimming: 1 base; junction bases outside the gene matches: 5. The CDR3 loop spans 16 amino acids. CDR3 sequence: CASSELRTSAQETQYF. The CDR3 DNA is TGTGCCAGCAGTGAACTCAGGACTAGCGCCCAAGAGACCCAGTACTTC.

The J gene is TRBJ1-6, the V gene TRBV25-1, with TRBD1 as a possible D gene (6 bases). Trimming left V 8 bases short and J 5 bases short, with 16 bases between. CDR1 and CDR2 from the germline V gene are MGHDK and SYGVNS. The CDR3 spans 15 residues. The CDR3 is CASRHGQYHNSPLHF. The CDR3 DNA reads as TGTGCCAGCCGCCACGGACAGTACCATAATTCACCCCTCCACTTT.

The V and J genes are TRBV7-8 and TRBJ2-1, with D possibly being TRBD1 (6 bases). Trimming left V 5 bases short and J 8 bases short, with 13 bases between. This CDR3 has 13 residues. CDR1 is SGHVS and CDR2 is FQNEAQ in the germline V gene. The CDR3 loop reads CASSEGGGYEQFF. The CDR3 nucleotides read TGTGCCAGCAGCGAAGGGGGTGGGTATGAGCAGTTCTTC. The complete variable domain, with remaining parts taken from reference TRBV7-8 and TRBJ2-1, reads GAGVSQSPRYKVAKRGQDVALRCDPISGHVSLFWYQQALGQGPEFLTYFQNEAQLDKSGLPSDRFFAERPEGSVSTLKIQRTQQEDSAVYLCASSEGGGYEQFFGPGTRLTVL.

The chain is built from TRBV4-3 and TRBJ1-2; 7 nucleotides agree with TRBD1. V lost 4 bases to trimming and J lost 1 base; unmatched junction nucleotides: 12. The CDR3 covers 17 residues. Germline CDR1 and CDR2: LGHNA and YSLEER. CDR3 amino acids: CASSPVFDRENNYGYTF. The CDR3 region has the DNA TGCGCCAGCAGCCCCGTATTCGACAGGGAGAATAACTATGGCTACACCTTC.

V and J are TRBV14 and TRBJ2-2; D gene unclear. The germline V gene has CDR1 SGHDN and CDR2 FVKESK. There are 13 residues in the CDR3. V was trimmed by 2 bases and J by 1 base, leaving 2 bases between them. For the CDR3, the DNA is TGTGCCAGCAGCCAACAGAACACCGGGGAGCTGTTTTTT. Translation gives CASSQQNTGELFF. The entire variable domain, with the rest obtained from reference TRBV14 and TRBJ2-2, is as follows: EAGVTQFPSHSVIEKGQTVTLRCDPISGHDNLYWYRRVMGKEIKFLLHFVKESKQDESGMPNNRFLAERTGGTYSTLKVQPAELEDSGVYFCASSQQNTGELFFGEGSRLTVL.

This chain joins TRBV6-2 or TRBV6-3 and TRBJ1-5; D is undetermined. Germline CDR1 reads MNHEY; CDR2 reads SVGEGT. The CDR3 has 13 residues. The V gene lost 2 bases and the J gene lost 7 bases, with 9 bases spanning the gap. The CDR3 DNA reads TGTGCCAGCAGTTACGAGGGTTTGCAGCCCCAGCATTTT. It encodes CASSYEGLQPQHF.

CDR3: CASTHTAGNQETQYF. CDR3 DNA sequence: TGTGCCAGCACCCACACGGCAGGGAACCAAGAGACCCAGTACTTC. The chain has TRBV6-5 and TRBJ2-5, with D perhaps TRBD1 (5 bases). There are 15 residues in the CDR3. The V end lost 7 bases, the J end lost 0 bases, and 15 bases lay between the germline ends. Per germline, CDR1 MNHEY and CDR2 SVGAGI.

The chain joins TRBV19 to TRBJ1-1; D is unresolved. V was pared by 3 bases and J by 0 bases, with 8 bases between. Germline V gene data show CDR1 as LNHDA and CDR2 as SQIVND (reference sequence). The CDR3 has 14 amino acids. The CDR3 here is CASSITRMNTEAFF. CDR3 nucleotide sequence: TGTGCCAGTAGTATTACCAGGATGAACACTGAAGCTTTCTTT.

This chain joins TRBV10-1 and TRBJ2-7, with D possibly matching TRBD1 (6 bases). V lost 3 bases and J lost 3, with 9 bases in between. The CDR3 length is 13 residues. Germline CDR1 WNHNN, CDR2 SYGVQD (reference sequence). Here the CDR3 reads CASSEGTNYEQYF. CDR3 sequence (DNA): TGCGCCAGCAGTGAAGGGACAAACTACGAGCAGTACTTC.

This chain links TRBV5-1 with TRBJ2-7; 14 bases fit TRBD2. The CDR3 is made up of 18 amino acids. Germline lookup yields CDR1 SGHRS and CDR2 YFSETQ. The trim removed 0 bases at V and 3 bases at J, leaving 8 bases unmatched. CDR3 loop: CASSLGGLAGEGYYEQYF. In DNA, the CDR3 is TGCGCCAGCAGCTTGGGGGGACTAGCGGGAGAAGGGTACTACGAGCAGTACTTC.

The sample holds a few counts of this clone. CDR3 loop: CASSLELRTPIWMDNEQFF. The CDR3 coding sequence is TGTGCCAGCAGCTTAGAATTAAGGACTCCCATCTGGATGGATAATGAGCAGTTCTTC. The chain joins TRBV7-2 to TRBJ2-1; possibly TRBD2 for D (5 bases). CDR3 size: 19 residues. Trimming removed 1 base at V and 7 bases at J, with 26 bases between. Per germline, CDR1 SGHTA and CDR2 FQGNSA.

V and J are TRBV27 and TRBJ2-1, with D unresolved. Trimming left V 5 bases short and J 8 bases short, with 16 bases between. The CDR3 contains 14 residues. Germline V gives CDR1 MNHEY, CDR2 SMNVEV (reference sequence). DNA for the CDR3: TGTGCCAGCAGTCCCGCTAGGCTGAGCGATGAGCAGTTCTTC. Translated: CASSPARLSDEQFF.

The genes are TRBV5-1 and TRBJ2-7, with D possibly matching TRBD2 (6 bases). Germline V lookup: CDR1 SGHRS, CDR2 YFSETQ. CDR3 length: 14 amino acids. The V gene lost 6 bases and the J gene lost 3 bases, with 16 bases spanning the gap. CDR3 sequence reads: CASTGQGLHYEQYF. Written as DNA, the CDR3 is TGCGCCAGCACGGGGCAGGGACTCCACTACGAGCAGTACTTC.

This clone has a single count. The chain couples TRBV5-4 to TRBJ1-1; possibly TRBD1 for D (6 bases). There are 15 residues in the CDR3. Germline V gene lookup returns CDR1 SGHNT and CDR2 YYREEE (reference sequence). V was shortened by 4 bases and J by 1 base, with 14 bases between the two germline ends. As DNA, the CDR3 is TGTGCCAGCAGCCCCCCGACAGGAGCGAACACTGAAGCTTTCTTT. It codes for CASSPPTGANTEAFF.

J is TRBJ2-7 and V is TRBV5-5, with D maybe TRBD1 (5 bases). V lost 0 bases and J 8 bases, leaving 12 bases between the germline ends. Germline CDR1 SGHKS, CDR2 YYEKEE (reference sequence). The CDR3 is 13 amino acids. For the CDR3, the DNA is TGTGCCAGCAGCTTGGGTAGCAGGGAAAAGCAGTACTTC. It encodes CASSLGSREKQYF.

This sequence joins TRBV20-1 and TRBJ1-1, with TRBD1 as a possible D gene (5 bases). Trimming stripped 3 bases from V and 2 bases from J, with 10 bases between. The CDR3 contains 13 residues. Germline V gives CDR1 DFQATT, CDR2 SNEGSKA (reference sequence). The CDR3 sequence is CSASAGGNTEAFF. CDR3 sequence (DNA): TGCAGTGCTAGTGCGGGGGGAAACACTGAAGCTTTCTTT.

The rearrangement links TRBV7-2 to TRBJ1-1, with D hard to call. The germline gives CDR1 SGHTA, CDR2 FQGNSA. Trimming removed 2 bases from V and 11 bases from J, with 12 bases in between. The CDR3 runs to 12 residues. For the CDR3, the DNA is TGTGCCAGCAGCTTATTGGGGAGGGATGCTTTCTTT. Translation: CASSLLGRDAFF.

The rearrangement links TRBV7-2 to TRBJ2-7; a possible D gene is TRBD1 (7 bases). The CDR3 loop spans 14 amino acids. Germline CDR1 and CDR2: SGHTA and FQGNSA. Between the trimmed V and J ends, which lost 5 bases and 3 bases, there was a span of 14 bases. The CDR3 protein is CASSLRGTLYEQYF. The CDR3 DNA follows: TGTGCCAGCAGCCTCAGGGGGACTCTCTACGAGCAGTACTTC.

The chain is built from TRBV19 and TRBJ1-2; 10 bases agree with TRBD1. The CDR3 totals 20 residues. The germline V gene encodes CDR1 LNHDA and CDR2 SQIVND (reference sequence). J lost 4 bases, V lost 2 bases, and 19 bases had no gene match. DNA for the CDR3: TGTGCCAGTAGTATACCGGGACAGGGGATCTCTTCCCGCAAATTCTATGGCTACACCTTC. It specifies CASSIPGQGISSRKFYGYTF. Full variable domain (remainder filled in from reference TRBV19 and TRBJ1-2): DGGITQSPKYLFRKEGQNVTLSCEQNLNHDAMYWYRQDPGQGLRLIYYSQIVNDFQKGDIAEGYSVSREKKESFPLTVTSAQKNPTAFYLCASSIPGQGISSRKFYGYTFGSGTRLTVV.

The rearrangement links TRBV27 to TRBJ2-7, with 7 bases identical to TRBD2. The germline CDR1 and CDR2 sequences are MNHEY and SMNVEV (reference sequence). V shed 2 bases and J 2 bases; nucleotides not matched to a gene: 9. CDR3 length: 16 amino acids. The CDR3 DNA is TGTGCCAGCAGTTTAATCCTCTCGGGAGGCCCCTACGAGCAGTACTTC. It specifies CASSLILSGGPYEQYF.

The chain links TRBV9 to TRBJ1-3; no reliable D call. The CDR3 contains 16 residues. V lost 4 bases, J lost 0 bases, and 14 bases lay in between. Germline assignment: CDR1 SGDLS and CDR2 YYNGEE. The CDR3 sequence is CASSPRRSFSGNTIYF. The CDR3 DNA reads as TGTGCCAGCAGCCCTCGCCGGAGCTTCTCTGGAAACACCATATATTTT.

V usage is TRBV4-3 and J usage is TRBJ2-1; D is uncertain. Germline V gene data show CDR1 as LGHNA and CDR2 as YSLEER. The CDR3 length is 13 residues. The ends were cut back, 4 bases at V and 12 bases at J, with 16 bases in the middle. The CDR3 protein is CASSPATGLLQFF. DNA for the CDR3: TGCGCCAGCAGCCCTGCCACGGGTCTTTTGCAGTTCTTC.

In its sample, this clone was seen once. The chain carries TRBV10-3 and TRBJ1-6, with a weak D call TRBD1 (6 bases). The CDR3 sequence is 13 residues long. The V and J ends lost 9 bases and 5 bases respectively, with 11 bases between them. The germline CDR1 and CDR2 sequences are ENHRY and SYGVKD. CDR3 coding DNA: TGTGCCATAACAGGGAGTGATAATTCACCCCTCCACTTT. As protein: CAITGSDNSPLHF.

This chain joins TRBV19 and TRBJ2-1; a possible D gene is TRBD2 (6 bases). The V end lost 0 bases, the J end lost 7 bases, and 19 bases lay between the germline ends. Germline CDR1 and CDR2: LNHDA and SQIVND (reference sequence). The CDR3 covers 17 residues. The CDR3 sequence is CASSIDLFSGGPNEQFF. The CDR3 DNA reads TGTGCCAGTAGTATAGATCTCTTTTCAGGAGGGCCGAATGAGCAGTTCTTC.